This T cell receptor beta chain was sequenced during a study of blood T cells in healthy people across ages. Study outcomes and limitations: The authors considered diversity estimates from one million T cells to be underestimates.

This clonotype was detected ten times or more. Its target is unknown. Then a second PCR, running roughly 7 to 11 cycles, was carried out with a sample-barcoded 5' primer and a J-beta primer mix. TCRdb used MiXCR to reprocess the 5' RACE reads, holding one entry per CDR3 protein. The sample includes more than 1 million distinct CDR3 sequences, over 35% of them seen just once. The V gene's germline CDR1 is ENHRY and CDR2 SYGVKD. The CDR3 extends over 13 amino acids. Between the trimmed V and J ends, which lost 5 bases and 7 bases, there was a span of 12 bases. This chain connects TRBV10-3 to TRBJ2-4; D might be TRBD2 (6 bases). This clonotype was sampled from a woman aged 55-69 years in good health. The specimen sequenced was blood. CDR3 amino acids: CAISRELGNIQYF. CDR3 nucleotide sequence: TGTGCCATCAGTCGGGAGCTCGGGAACATTCAGTACTTC.